Each of the 31 T cell receptor beta chains below was sequenced from the same sample in a study of technical replicates of blood from a handful of donors. Clones were read by immunoSEQ multiplex PCR, and TCRdb kept only the in-frame ones, dropping some. The sample has about 88,000 clones, roughly 94% seen once. Sequencing was carried out using T cells isolated from PBMCs. Source of these receptors: a human donor in good health.

The chain links TRBV28 to TRBJ2-4; 10 positions match TRBD1. Unmatched junction bases numbered 4, after V lost 5 bases and J lost 6 bases. Per germline, CDR1 MDHEN and CDR2 SYDVKM. The CDR3 consists of 14 residues. The CDR3 region has the DNA TGTGCCAGCAGTCCAGGACAGGGGGGAAACATTCAGTACTTC. This encodes CASSPGQGGNIQYF.

This clone was seen once. The chain joins TRBV7-6 to TRBJ2-1; 11 bases agree with TRBD2. There are 16 residues in the CDR3. V shed 2 bases, J shed 6 bases, and the junction held 6 bases outside the gene matches. Per germline, CDR1 SGHVS and CDR2 FNYEAQ. CDR3 region: CASSLRSGRVGNEQFF. In nucleotides, the CDR3 is TGTGCCAGCAGCTTACGTAGCGGGAGGGTCGGCAATGAGCAGTTCTTC.

The chain links TRBV27 to TRBJ2-7, with TRBD1 as a possible D gene (6 bases). CDR3 length: 16 amino acids. Germline loops: CDR1 MNHEY, CDR2 SMNVEV (reference sequence). Trimming took off 7 bases at V and 1 base at J, with 20 bases between the two ends. The CDR3 here is CASTHKARGLSYEQYF. CDR3 DNA: TGTGCCAGCACCCATAAGGCCAGGGGTCTTTCCTACGAGCAGTACTTC.

This clone was recorded only once. V usage is TRBV5-1 and J usage is TRBJ2-7, with a possible D match to TRBD2 (5 bases). The CDR3 consists of 13 residues. Deletions cut 0 bases from V and 4 bases from J, with 8 bases between. CDR1 is SGHRS and CDR2 is YFSETQ in the germline V gene. CDR3 in DNA: TGCGCCAGCAGCTTGGAACTAGTGTACGAGCAGTACTTC. The encoded protein is CASSLELVYEQYF.

The chain employs TRBV2 and TRBJ2-7, with D perhaps matching TRBD2 (6 bases). Germline values: CDR1 SNHLY, CDR2 FYNNEI. The CDR3 runs 13 residues. V lost 8 bases and J 2 bases, leaving 13 bases between the germline ends. CDR3 DNA: TGTGCCAGCTGGGGGGACGAAACCTACGAGCAGTACTTC. It yields the protein CASWGDETYEQYF.

The chain links TRBV5-1 to TRBJ2-3; 9 bases fit TRBD2. Per germline, CDR1 SGHRS and CDR2 YFSETQ. The CDR3 has 15 residues. V shed 3 bases and J 0 bases; nucleotides not matched to a gene: 2. In DNA, the CDR3 is TGCGCCAGCAGCTCGCTAGCGGGAAGCACAGATACGCAGTATTTT. Residues: CASSSLAGSTDTQYF.

This chain joins TRBV6-1 and TRBJ2-7; D might be TRBD2 (6 bases). The germline V gene encodes CDR1 MNHNS and CDR2 SASEGT. V was shortened by 4 bases and J by 4 bases, with 8 bases between the two germline ends. The CDR3 is 12 amino acids. CDR3 in DNA: TGTGCCAGCAGTGGGACTAAATACGAGCAGTACTTC. Its translation: CASSGTKYEQYF.

The gene calls are TRBV27 and TRBJ2-7; 7 nucleotides agree with TRBD1. Germline CDR1 is MNHEY and CDR2 is SMNVEV (reference sequence). CDR3 length: 14 residues. Unmatched junction bases numbered 6, after V lost 3 bases and J lost 4 bases. CDR3 protein: CASSLRDSEYEQYF. For the CDR3, the DNA is TGTGCCAGCAGTTTGAGGGACAGCGAATACGAGCAGTACTTC.

The V call is TRBV30, the J call TRBJ2-1; 14 nucleotides match TRBD2. Germline-derived CDR1 and CDR2 are GTSNPN and SVGIG (reference sequence). The CDR3 is 14 amino acids. V lost 1 base to trimming and J lost 15 bases; unmatched junction nucleotides: 8. CDR3 nucleotides: TGTGCCTGGAGTGCGCCGGGACTAGCGGGGGCCCCGTTCTTC. Its translation is CAWSAPGLAGAPFF.

This chain uses TRBV9 with TRBJ1-1; 8 nucleotides align to TRBD1. Germline assignment: CDR1 SGDLS and CDR2 YYNGEE. The CDR3 covers 15 residues. V was clipped by 2 bases and J by 3 bases; unmatched bases: 6. This CDR3 reads CASSVQGATDTEAFF. CDR3 nucleotides: TGTGCCAGCAGCGTCCAGGGGGCAACGGACACTGAAGCTTTCTTT. The whole variable domain, remainder taken from reference TRBV9 and TRBJ1-1, is DSGVTQTPKHLITATGQRVTLRCSPRSGDLSVYWYQQSLDQGLQFLIQYYNGEERAKGNILERFSAQQFPDLHSELNLSSLELGDSALYFCASSVQGATDTEAFFGQGTRLTVV.

The V gene is TRBV2, the J gene TRBJ1-1; D not resolved. Germline V gives CDR1 SNHLY, CDR2 FYNNEI. The CDR3 is 14 amino acids. V was cut by 4 bases and J by 2 bases, with 11 bases left in between. The CDR3 sequence: CASSGRWGNTEAFF. CDR3 nucleotides: TGTGCCAGCAGTGGGAGGTGGGGTAACACTGAAGCTTTCTTT.

The chain employs TRBV13 and TRBJ2-3; 9 bases match TRBD2. Germline V CDR1 and CDR2: PRHDT, FYEKMQ (reference sequence). This CDR3 comprises 17 residues. V was clipped by 9 bases and J by 2 bases; unmatched bases: 15. As DNA, the CDR3 is TGTGCCAGTTTCTCCTTGACTAGCGGTGAACCCACAGATACGCAGTATTTT. It translates to CASFSLTSGEPTDTQYF.

V usage is TRBV5-1 and J usage is TRBJ2-3; D gene unclear. The germline V gene has CDR1 SGHRS and CDR2 YFSETQ. V shed 3 bases and J shed 2 bases, with 13 bases lying between them. The CDR3 sequence is 15 residues long. The CDR3 is CASSSYPADTDTQYF. The CDR3 nucleotides read TGCGCCAGCAGCTCCTACCCTGCTGACACAGATACGCAGTATTTT.

Only one count was recorded for this clone. The genes are TRBV2 and TRBJ2-3, with D hard to call. The V gene's germline CDR1 is SNHLY and CDR2 FYNNEI. The CDR3 runs to 14 residues. V was clipped by 3 bases and J by 3 bases, with 10 bases between them. The CDR3, as DNA: TGTGCCAGCAGTGATTTAATAATGACAGATACGCAGTATTTT. Residues: CASSDLIMTDTQYF. Full variable domain (remainder filled in from reference TRBV2 and TRBJ2-3): EPEVTQTPSHQVTQMGQEVILRCVPISNHLYFYWYRQILGQKVEFLVSFYNNEISEKSEIFDDQFSVERPDGSNFTLKIRSTKLEDSAMYFCASSDLIMTDTQYFGPGTRLTVL.

This clone was observed once. V is TRBV28 and J is TRBJ2-7; a possible D gene is TRBD1 (6 bases). This CDR3 spans 13 amino acids. CDR1 is MDHEN, CDR2 SYDVKM, per germline. V lost 2 bases and J lost 3, with 8 bases in between. The CDR3 protein is CASSLTGHYEQYF. CDR3 nucleotides: TGTGCCAGCAGTTTAACAGGGCACTACGAGCAGTACTTC.

The chain joins TRBV6-1 to TRBJ1-2, with TRBD1 identical over 11 bases. The germline V gene encodes CDR1 MNHNS and CDR2 SASEGT. V lost 5 bases to trimming and J lost 7 bases; unmatched junction nucleotides: 9. The CDR3 runs to 15 residues. The CDR3: CASSPGTGGFGGYTF. In nucleotides, the CDR3 is TGTGCCAGCAGTCCCGGGACAGGGGGTTTTGGTGGCTACACCTTC.

The chain carries TRBV18 and TRBJ2-7, with D uncertain. V was trimmed by 2 bases and J by 4 bases, leaving 3 bases between them. CDR1 is KGHSH, CDR2 LQKENI, per germline. The CDR3 has 11 amino acids. Here the CDR3 DNA reads TGTGCCAGCTCACCATATTACGAGCAGTACTTC. Translation: CASSPYYEQYF.

V and J are TRBV6-5 and TRBJ2-1; 7 bases fit TRBD2. The CDR3 totals 13 residues. CDR1 is MNHEY, CDR2 SVGAGI, per germline. V gave up 8 bases and J gave up 4 bases; unmatched junction bases: 5. CDR3 sequence: CASRIAGYNEQFF. DNA of the CDR3: TGTGCCAGCCGTATAGCGGGTTACAATGAGCAGTTCTTC.

The gene calls are TRBV11-3 and TRBJ2-1; D unclear. V shed 4 bases and J shed 3 bases, with 4 bases lying between them. CDR1 and CDR2 from the germline V gene are SGHNT and YENEEA. There are 12 residues in the CDR3. CDR3 DNA: TGTGCCAGCAGCTCAAACTACAATGAGCAGTTCTTC. Amino acid sequence: CASSSNYNEQFF.

The chain joins TRBV7-3 to TRBJ2-6; 7 bases match TRBD2. J lost 0 bases, V lost 5 bases, and 7 bases had no gene match. Germline V gene data show CDR1 as SGHTA and CDR2 as FQGTGA. The CDR3 has 17 amino acids. CDR3 amino acids: CASSGSSGASGANVLTF. In DNA, the CDR3 is TGTGCCAGCAGCGGTTCTAGCGGAGCCTCTGGGGCCAACGTCCTGACTTTC.

For the CDR3, the DNA is TGTGCCAGCCTTGGGGACAGGGGGCGGAACGAGCAGTACTTC. Its protein product is CASLGDRGRNEQYF. V usage is TRBV2 and J usage is TRBJ2-7, with TRBD1 matching over 12 bases. Per the germline V gene, CDR1 is SNHLY and CDR2 is FYNNEI. The V segment lost 8 bases and the J segment 5 bases; nucleotides outside the gene matches: 7. CDR3 length: 14 residues.

The chain employs TRBV7-2 and TRBJ2-2; 11 bases line up with TRBD2. Germline V gene sequence: CDR1 SGHTA, CDR2 FQGNSA. CDR3 size: 15 residues. Trimming at V came to 11 bases and at J to 4 bases, leaving 9 bases not matched to a gene. This chain's CDR3 is CAGGLAGGGTGELFF. DNA for the CDR3: TGTGCCGGGGGCCTAGCGGGAGGAGGCACCGGGGAGCTGTTTTTT.

The chain carries TRBV11-2 and TRBJ2-1, with D maybe TRBD1 (5 bases). Germline assignment: CDR1 SGHAT and CDR2 FQNNGV. The CDR3 is 16 residues long. Trimming took off 1 base at V and 9 bases at J, with 19 bases between the two ends. The CDR3 region is CASSLGVRVLDGEQFF. The CDR3 nucleotides are TGTGCCAGCAGCTTAGGGGTCAGGGTCCTTGACGGTGAGCAGTTCTTC. Full variable domain (remainder filled in from reference TRBV11-2 and TRBJ2-1): EAGVAQSPRYKIIEKRQSVAFWCNPISGHATLYWYQQILGQGPKLLIQFQNNGVVDDSQLPKDRFSAERLKGVDSTLKIQPAKLEDSAVYLCASSLGVRVLDGEQFFGPGTRLTVL.

This chain's CDR3 is CASSSAGGYGSYNEQFF. CDR3 DNA sequence: TGCGCCAGCAGCTCTGCGGGAGGGTACGGCTCCTACAATGAGCAGTTCTTC. The chain uses TRBV5-1 and TRBJ2-1, with 9 bases matching TRBD2. The V and J ends lost 3 bases and 0 bases, in that order; junction bases with no gene match: 7. CDR3 length equals 17 residues. Per germline, CDR1 SGHRS and CDR2 YFSETQ.

This rearrangement joins TRBV6-5 to TRBJ2-7; unclear D gene. V lost 3 bases to trimming and J lost 0 bases, with 12 bases between them. CDR1 and CDR2 (germline): MNHEY, SVGAGI. This CDR3 region has 15 residues. The CDR3 nucleotides read TGTGCCAGCAGTTATGTCCGTTACAGCTCCTACGAGCAGTACTTC. It is translated as CASSYVRYSSYEQYF.

The chain is built from TRBV28 and TRBJ2-7; TRBD2 is a possible D gene (6 bases). The V end lost 2 bases, the J end lost 5 bases, and 13 bases lay between the germline ends. Germline V lookup: CDR1 MDHEN, CDR2 SYDVKM. This CDR3 has 14 amino acids. For the CDR3, the DNA is TGTGCCAGCAGTTTAGCGGGGATTTACCACGAGCAGTACTTC. It codes for CASSLAGIYHEQYF.

The chain has TRBV5-6 and TRBJ2-7; 9 bases map to TRBD1. With 4 bases clipped from V and 5 bases from J, the junction kept 7 bases outside the gene matches. CDR3 length: 14 residues. Germline-derived CDR1 and CDR2 are SGHDT and YYEEEE. The CDR3 DNA reads TGTGCCAGCAGCCTATGGGACAGGGAAAACGAGCAGTACTTC. Translating gives CASSLWDRENEQYF.

The rearrangement joins TRBV7-8 to TRBJ2-7, with TRBD1 matching over 10 bases. This CDR3 region has 15 residues. V shed 5 bases and J 3 bases; nucleotides not matched to a gene: 7. Germline V gene sequence: CDR1 SGHVS, CDR2 FQNEAQ. The CDR3 DNA sequence: TGTGCCAGCAGCCCCGGGACAGGGGTCTTCTACGAGCAGTACTTC. It yields the protein CASSPGTGVFYEQYF.

The V gene is TRBV19, the J gene TRBJ1-1; 9 bases map to TRBD1. Germline loops: CDR1 LNHDA, CDR2 SQIVND (reference sequence). This CDR3 region has 16 residues. Trimming took 3 bases from V and 1 from J; bases not matched to a gene: 6. Written as DNA, the CDR3 is TGTGCCAGTAGTATGAGACAGGGGGTTACGAACACTGAAGCTTTCTTT. Its translation is CASSMRQGVTNTEAFF. Together with reference TRBV19 and TRBJ1-1, the CDR3 gives the full variable domain: DGGITQSPKYLFRKEGQNVTLSCEQNLNHDAMYWYRQDPGQGLRLIYYSQIVNDFQKGDIAEGYSVSREKKESFPLTVTSAQKNPTAFYLCASSMRQGVTNTEAFFGQGTRLTVV.

CDR3 in DNA: TGTGCCAGCAGTCCGACAGGGCTTTCCTACGAGCAGTACTTC. Translated: CASSPTGLSYEQYF. The chain is built from TRBV7-9 and TRBJ2-7; 7 nucleotides match TRBD1. Germline V gives CDR1 SEHNR, CDR2 FQNEAQ (reference sequence). V trimming: 6 bases; J trimming: 1 base; junction bases outside the gene matches: 6. The CDR3 runs to 14 residues.

The CDR3 loop is CASSLPDREQPQHF. DNA for the CDR3: TGTGCCAGCAGCTTACCGGACAGGGAGCAGCCCCAGCATTTT. This chain links TRBV7-9 with TRBJ1-5; 8 bases agree with TRBD1. J was trimmed by 7 bases and V by 2 bases; bases with no gene match: 4. Germline V gene sequence: CDR1 SEHNR, CDR2 FQNEAQ (reference sequence). This CDR3 region has 14 residues.